This T cell receptor (beta chain) was retrieved from a study of esophageal squamous cell carcinoma under preoperative chemotherapy. Turning to the study itself: Both tumor-infiltrating lymphocytes and peripheral blood T cells had their TCR repertoires profiled. Study-level findings and limits: Peripheral T cells showed a significant TCR diversity increase after chemotherapy, unlike tumor-infiltrating lymphocytes. After paclitaxel-nedaplatin, abundant clones were more likely to contract than amplify.

TCRdb independently ran MiXCR on the PCR reads; one entry per CDR3 protein. The table shows 32,000 or so distinct CDR3 sequences, with roughly 52% occurring only once. This clonotype appeared many times. The antigen is not known. Per germline, CDR1 SEHNR and CDR2 FQNEAQ (reference sequence). The CDR3 has 12 amino acids. V shed 5 bases and J shed 4 bases, with 9 bases lying between them. Noted time point: after preoperative PTX-NDP chemotherapy. Before surgery, patients were given preoperative paclitaxel-nedaplatin chemotherapy. The specimen was obtained from a patient given preoperative chemotherapy. The J gene is TRBJ2-7, the V gene TRBV7-9; D possibly corresponds to TRBD1 (5 bases). The source of this sequence is a human donor with esophageal squamous cell carcinoma. The donor label of this sample is uncertain. This chain's CDR3 is CASSPGLYEQYF. For the CDR3, the DNA is TGTGCCAGCAGCCCAGGGTTGTACGAGCAGTACTTC. Using reference TRBV7-9 and TRBJ2-7 for the parts outside the CDR3, the full variable domain is DTGVSQNPRHKITKRGQNVTFRCDPISEHNRLYWYRQTLGQGPEFLTYFQNEAQLEKSRLLSDRFSAERPKGSFSTLEIQRTEQGDSAMYLCASSPGLYEQYFGPGTRLTVT.